The 13 T cell receptor beta chains reported below all come from one sample, sequenced in a study of T cell responses to AZD1222 COVID-19 vaccine. Only in-frame clones appear in the TCRdb table, and some are missing; sequencing was by immunoSEQ multiplex PCR. The sample carries about 130,000 clones, 85% recorded once. The source was peripheral blood, collected 28 days after the second dose of the MenACWY control vaccine. The receptors derive from an adult who received the MenACWY meningococcal vaccine as a control.

The chain joins TRBV28 to TRBJ1-2, with a tentative D call TRBD1 (6 bases). Germline loops: CDR1 MDHEN, CDR2 SYDVKM. V lost 9 bases and J 4 bases, leaving 12 bases between the germline ends. This CDR3 has 12 amino acids. For the CDR3, the DNA is TGTGCCAGTAAGGGGGGCGCCTATGGCTACACCTTC. It translates to CASKGGAYGYTF.

CDR3 bases: TGTGCCAGCAGCTTAGATCTTCGAACTGAAGCTTTCTTT. Amino acids: CASSLDLRTEAFF. This chain joins TRBV11-2 and TRBJ1-1; D is undetermined. CDR3 length equals 13 residues. Per the germline V gene, CDR1 is SGHAT and CDR2 is FQNNGV. The V end was cut by 0 bases, the J end by 5 bases, with 7 bases between.

The chain joins TRBV7-2 to TRBJ2-7; either TRBD1 or TRBD2 may fit D (6 bases each). The germline V gene has CDR1 SGHTA and CDR2 FQGNSA. The CDR3 totals 12 residues. Trimming removed 7 bases at V and 2 bases at J, with 9 bases between. The CDR3: CASTRGAYEQYF. As DNA, the CDR3 is TGTGCCAGCACGAGGGGGGCCTACGAGCAGTACTTC.

The V and J genes are TRBV5-1 and TRBJ1-1; D is uncertain. CDR3 length: 17 amino acids. The V end lost 4 bases, the J end lost 3 bases, and 22 bases lay between the germline ends. Germline values: CDR1 SGHRS, CDR2 YFSETQ. Here the CDR3 reads CASSRGLTISKDTEAFF. CDR3 in DNA: TGCGCCAGCAGCCGCGGGTTAACTATCTCCAAGGACACTGAAGCTTTCTTT.

This chain links TRBV19 with TRBJ2-2; tentative D call: TRBD1 (6 bases). Trimming took 5 bases from V and 2 from J, leaving 12 bases between them. Germline V gene lookup returns CDR1 LNHDA and CDR2 SQIVND (reference sequence). This CDR3 region has 15 residues. The CDR3 bases are TGTGCCAGTAGTTTCCGGACAGTTAACACCGGGGAGCTGTTTTTT. This codes for CASSFRTVNTGELFF.

As to this clone: Sequence at one end of the junction differs from germline and may be a read error. Here the CDR3 reads CASSARTESIGGF. Written as DNA, the CDR3 is TGTGCCAGCAGTGCCCGGACGGAGAGCATAGGGGGCTTC. V is TRBV2 and J is TRBJ1-2, with D possibly being TRBD1 (6 bases). This CDR3 contains 13 residues. Germline CDR1 is SNHLY and CDR2 is FYNNEI.

The CDR3 loop reads CASSPYKGASYEKLFF. CDR3 nucleotides: TGTGCCAGTAGTCCCTACAAGGGCGCAAGTTATGAAAAACTGTTTTTT. The V gene is TRBV19, the J gene TRBJ1-4; no reliable D call. The germline CDR1 and CDR2 sequences are LNHDA and SQIVND (reference sequence). The CDR3 has 16 amino acids. Trimming took off 5 bases at V and 6 bases at J, with 19 bases between the two ends.

The chain employs TRBV28 and TRBJ1-4; D is possibly TRBD1 (5 bases). V lost 5 bases to trimming and J lost 3 bases, with 13 bases between them. CDR1 MDHEN and CDR2 SYDVKM come from the germline V gene. There are 15 residues in the CDR3. CDR3 loop: CASSPQGSANEKLFF. The CDR3 nucleotides are TGTGCCAGCAGTCCCCAGGGAAGTGCTAATGAAAAACTGTTTTTT.

The chain is built from TRBV6-6 and TRBJ1-3; D uncertain. V shed 2 bases and J shed 0 bases, with 8 bases lying between them. CDR3 size: 15 residues. CDR1 MNHNY and CDR2 SVGAGI come from the germline V gene (reference sequence). For the CDR3, the DNA is TGTGCCAGCAGTTACAGGAGATCCTCTGGAAACACCATATATTTT. It translates to CASSYRRSSGNTIYF.

This CDR3 reads CASSPSRGPNEKLFF. The CDR3 nucleotides are TGTGCCAGCAGCCCCAGCAGGGGACCTAATGAAAAACTGTTTTTT. V and J are TRBV7-9 and TRBJ1-4, with D possibly being TRBD1 (6 bases). Germline CDR1 reads SEHNR; CDR2 reads FQNEAQ (reference sequence). The CDR3 consists of 15 residues. Trimming removed 5 bases at V and 3 bases at J, with 13 bases between.

V usage is TRBV2 and J usage is TRBJ1-5; possibly TRBD1 for D (6 bases). V was pared by 4 bases and J by 6 bases, with 16 bases between. This CDR3 comprises 15 residues. Germline-derived CDR1 and CDR2 are SNHLY and FYNNEI. The CDR3 here is CASSAREPGVQPQHF. Written as DNA, the CDR3 is TGTGCCAGCAGTGCGAGGGAACCAGGGGTTCAGCCCCAGCATTTT.

This sequence joins TRBV19 and TRBJ1-1; D gene ambiguous. The CDR3 extends over 15 amino acids. V lost 0 bases and J lost 2, with 10 bases in between. Looked up from germline, CDR1 is LNHDA and CDR2 is SQIVND (reference sequence). The CDR3 region is CASSIDRAGNTEAFF. CDR3 DNA sequence: TGTGCCAGTAGTATAGATCGGGCAGGTAACACTGAAGCTTTCTTT.

The J gene is TRBJ2-5, the V gene TRBV6-2 or TRBV6-3; 8 bases are shared with TRBD2. The junction had 13 bases not matched to a gene; V was cut back by 5 bases and J by 5 bases. The CDR3 is 16 residues long. Germline V gives CDR1 MNHEY, CDR2 SVGEGT. CDR3 loop: CASSRSDGGASETQYF. The CDR3 region has the DNA TGTGCCAGCAGTCGTTCTGACGGGGGGGCCTCGGAGACCCAGTACTTC.